This T cell receptor (beta chain) is drawn from a study of blood T cell repertoires in COVID-19. Study overall: Researchers got acute and convalescent COVID-19 samples from the United States, Italy and Spain. The cDNA or gDNA used as material had been derived from T cells, B-cell-depleted T cells, or PBMCs.

The V gene end was trimmed by 2 bases and the J gene end by 5 bases; junction bases not matched to a gene: 7. Germline CDR1 and CDR2: SGHTA and FQGNSA. The CDR3 totals 17 residues. Study processing details: How many nucleated cells were present was estimated from reference gene primer amplification. Produced via immunoSEQ multiplex PCR; TCRdb's table is partial and in-frame only. That table gives V, J and clone size, and the DNA gave D and trimming. The data hold tens of thousands of clones, with around 84% observed a single time. Sequencing was done on a sample of peripheral blood. The genes are TRBV7-2 and TRBJ2-5; 14 bases match TRBD2. This clonotype was sampled from a human donor in a cohort sampled during active COVID-19. Here the CDR3 reads CASSLRGTSGSTETQYF. In DNA, the CDR3 is TGTGCCAGCAGCTTAAGGGGGACTAGCGGGAGTACGGAGACCCAGTACTTC. The variable domain in full, with the rest retrieved from reference TRBV7-2 and TRBJ2-5, is GAGVSQSPSNKVTEKGKDVELRCDPISGHTALYWYRQSLGQGLEFLIYFQGNSAPDKSGLPSDRFSAERTGGSVSTLTIQRTQQEDSAVYLCASSLRGTSGSTETQYFGPGTRLLVL.